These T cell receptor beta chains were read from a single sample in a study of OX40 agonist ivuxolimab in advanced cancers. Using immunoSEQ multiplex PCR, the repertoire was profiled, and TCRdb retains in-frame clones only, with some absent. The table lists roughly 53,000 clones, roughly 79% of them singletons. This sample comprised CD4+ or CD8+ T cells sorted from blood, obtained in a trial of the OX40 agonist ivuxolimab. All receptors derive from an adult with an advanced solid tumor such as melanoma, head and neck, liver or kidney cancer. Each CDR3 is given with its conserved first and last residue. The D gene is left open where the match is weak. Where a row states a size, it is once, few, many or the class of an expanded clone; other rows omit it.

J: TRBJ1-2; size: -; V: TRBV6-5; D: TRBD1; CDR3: CASNRHDRDAYGYTF; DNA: TGTGCCAGCAACCGACACGACAGGGACGCCTATGGCTACACCTTC
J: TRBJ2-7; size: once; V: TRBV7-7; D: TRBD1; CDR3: CASSPGTAPYEQYF; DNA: TGTGCCAGCAGCCCCGGGACAGCCCCCTACGAGCAGTACTTC
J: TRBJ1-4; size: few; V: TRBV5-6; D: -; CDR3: CASSRDGYNEKLFF; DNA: TGTGCCAGCAGTCGGGACGGTTATAATGAAAAACTGTTTTTT
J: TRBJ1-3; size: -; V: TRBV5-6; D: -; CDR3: CASKRAGVLTNTIYF; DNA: TGTGCCAGCAAGAGGGCAGGGGTACTAACGAACACCATATATTTT
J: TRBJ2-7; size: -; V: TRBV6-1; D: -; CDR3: CASSDRNRRDEQYF; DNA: TGTGCCAGCAGTGACCGGAACAGGAGGGACGAGCAGTACTTC
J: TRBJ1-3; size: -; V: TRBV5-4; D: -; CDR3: CASSMGVSGARNTIYF; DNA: TGTGCCAGCAGCATGGGGGTGTCCGGGGCTCGAAACACCATATATTTT
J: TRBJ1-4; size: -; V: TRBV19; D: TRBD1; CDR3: CASSILATGGINEKLFF; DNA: TGTGCCAGTAGTATTCTGGCCACAGGGGGTATTAATGAAAAACTGTTTTTT
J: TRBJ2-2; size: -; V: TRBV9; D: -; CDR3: CASSVSQSPDGSGELFF; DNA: TGTGCCAGCAGCGTTTCTCAATCTCCGGACGGGTCCGGGGAGCTGTTTTTT
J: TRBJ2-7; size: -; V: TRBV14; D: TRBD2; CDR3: CASSLAGGSYEQYF; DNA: TGTGCCAGCAGTCTAGCGGGAGGGTCCTACGAGCAGTACTTC
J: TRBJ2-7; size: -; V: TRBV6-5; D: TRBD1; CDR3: CASSRHRGLYEQYF; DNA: TGTGCCAGCAGTCGACACAGGGGGCTGTACGAGCAGTACTTC
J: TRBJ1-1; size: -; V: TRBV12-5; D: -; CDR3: CASGSPPGRAFF; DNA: TGTGCTAGTGGTTCACCCCCGGGACGAGCTTTCTTT
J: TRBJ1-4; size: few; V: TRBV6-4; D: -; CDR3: CASSESLEVGVATNEKLFF; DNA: TGTGCCAGCAGTGAGTCCCTCGAGGTTGGCGTAGCAACTAATGAAAAACTGTTTTTT
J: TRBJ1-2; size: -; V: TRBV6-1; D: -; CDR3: CASTPGRGYTF; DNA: TGTGCCAGCACCCCAGGTCGTGGCTACACCTTC
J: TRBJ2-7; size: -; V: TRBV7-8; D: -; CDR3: CASSSRQIPYEQYF; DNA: TGTGCCAGCAGCTCCCGACAGATACCCTACGAGCAGTACTTC
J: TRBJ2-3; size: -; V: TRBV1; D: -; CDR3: CTSSQDIWVAAQYF; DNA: TGCACCAGCAGCCAAGATATTTGGGTAGCAGCGCAGTATTTT
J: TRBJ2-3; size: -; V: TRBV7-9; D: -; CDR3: CASSKPKGSDTQYF; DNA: TGTGCCAGCAGCAAGCCTAAGGGGTCAGATACGCAGTATTTT
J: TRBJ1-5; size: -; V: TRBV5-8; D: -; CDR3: CASIYAYSNQPQHF; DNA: TGTGCCAGCATATATGCTTATAGCAATCAGCCCCAGCATTTT
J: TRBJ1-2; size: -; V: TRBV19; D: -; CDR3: CASSAREVLGYTF; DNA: TGTGCCAGTAGTGCTAGGGAGGTTTTGGGCTACACCTTC
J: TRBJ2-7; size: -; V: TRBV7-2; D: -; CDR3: CASSPGTYEQYF; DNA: TGTGCCAGCAGCCCCGGGACCTACGAGCAGTACTTC
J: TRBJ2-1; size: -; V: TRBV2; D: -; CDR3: CASEGLINNEQFF; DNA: TGTGCCAGCGAAGGCTTGATCAACAATGAGCAGTTCTTC
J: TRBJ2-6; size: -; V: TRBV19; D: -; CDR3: CASSIRQESSGANVLTF; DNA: TGTGCCAGTAGTATACGACAGGAGAGCTCTGGGGCCAACGTCCTGACTTTC
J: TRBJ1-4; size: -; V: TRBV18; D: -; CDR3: CASSPTPHATNEKLFF; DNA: TGTGCCAGCTCACCGACACCCCATGCAACTAATGAAAAACTGTTTTTT
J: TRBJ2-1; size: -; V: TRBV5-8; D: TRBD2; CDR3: CASSFRLAGINEQFF; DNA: TGTGCCAGCAGCTTTCGACTAGCGGGGATCAATGAGCAGTTCTTC
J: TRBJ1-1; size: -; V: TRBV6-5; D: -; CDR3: CASRYHGEGTEAFF; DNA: TGTGCCAGCAGATACCACGGGGAGGGCACTGAAGCTTTCTTT
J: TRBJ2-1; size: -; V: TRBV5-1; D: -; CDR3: CASSPDGQYNYNEQFF; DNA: TGCGCCAGCAGCCCGGACGGACAGTACAACTACAATGAGCAGTTCTTC
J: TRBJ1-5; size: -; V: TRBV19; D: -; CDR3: CASRGPGSNQPQHF; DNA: TGTGCCAGTAGAGGACCCGGAAGCAATCAGCCCCAGCATTTT
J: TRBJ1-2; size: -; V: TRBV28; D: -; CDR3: CASATPIHYGYTF; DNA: TGTGCCAGCGCGACCCCCATCCACTATGGCTACACCTTC
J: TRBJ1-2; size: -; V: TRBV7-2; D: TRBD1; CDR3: CASSLSGDRVGYTF; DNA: TGTGCCAGCAGCTTATCCGGCGACAGGGTCGGCTACACCTTC
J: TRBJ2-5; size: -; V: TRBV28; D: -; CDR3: CASKGGGNQETQYF; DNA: TGTGCCAGCAAAGGAGGCGGGAACCAAGAGACCCAGTACTTC
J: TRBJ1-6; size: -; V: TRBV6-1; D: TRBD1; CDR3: CATRRDRGNSPLHF; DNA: TGTGCCACCCGCCGGGACAGGGGTAATTCACCCCTCCACTTT
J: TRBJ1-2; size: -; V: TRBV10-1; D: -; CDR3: CASSVRDPIYGYTF; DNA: TGCGCCAGCAGTGTTCGGGACCCCATCTATGGCTACACCTTC
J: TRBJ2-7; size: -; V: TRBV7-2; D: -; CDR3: CASSPPPGLVHEQYF; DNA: TGTGCCAGCAGCCCCCCCCCGGGGCTGGTCCACGAGCAGTACTTC
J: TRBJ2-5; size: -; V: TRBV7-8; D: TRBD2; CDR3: CASRDGGFGGEQYF; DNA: TGTGCCAGTAGGGACGGAGGCTTTGGGGGGGAGCAGTACTTC
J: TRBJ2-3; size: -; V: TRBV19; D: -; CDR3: CASRASGTDTQYF; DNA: TGTGCCAGTAGGGCTAGCGGCACAGATACGCAGTATTTT
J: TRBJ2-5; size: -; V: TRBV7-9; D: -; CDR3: CASSFGQLETQYF; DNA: TGTGCCAGCAGCTTTGGACAGTTAGAGACCCAGTACTTC
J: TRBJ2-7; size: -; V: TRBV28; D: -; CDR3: CASGPLRGRALYEQYF; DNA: TGTGCCAGCGGCCCTCTGAGGGGGAGGGCTCTCTACGAGCAGTACTTC
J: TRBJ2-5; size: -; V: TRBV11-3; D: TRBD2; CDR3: CASSLGGTSGQETQYF; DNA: TGTGCCAGCAGCTTAGGGGGGACTAGCGGGCAAGAGACCCAGTACTTC
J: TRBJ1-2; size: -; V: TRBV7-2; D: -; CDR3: CASSRGGYGYTF; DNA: TGTGCCAGCAGCAGAGGTGGCTATGGCTACACCTTC
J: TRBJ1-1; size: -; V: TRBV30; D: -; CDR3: CAWEPGQGRAFF; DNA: TGTGCCTGGGAACCGGGGCAGGGTCGAGCTTTCTTT